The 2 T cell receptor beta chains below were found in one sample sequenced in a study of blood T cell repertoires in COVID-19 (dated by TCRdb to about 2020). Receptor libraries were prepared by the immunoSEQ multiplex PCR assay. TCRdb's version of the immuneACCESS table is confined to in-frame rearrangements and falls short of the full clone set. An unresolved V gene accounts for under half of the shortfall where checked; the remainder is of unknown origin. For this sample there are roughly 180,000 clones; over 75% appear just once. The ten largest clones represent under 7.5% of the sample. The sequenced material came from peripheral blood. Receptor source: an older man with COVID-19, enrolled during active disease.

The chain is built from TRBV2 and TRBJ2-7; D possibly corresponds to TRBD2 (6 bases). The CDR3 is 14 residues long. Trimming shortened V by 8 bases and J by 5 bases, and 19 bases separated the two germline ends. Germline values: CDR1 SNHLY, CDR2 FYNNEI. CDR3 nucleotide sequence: TGTGCCAGCTCTAGGGGTCGCGGGAACGACGAGCAGTACTTC. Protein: CASSRGRGNDEQYF.

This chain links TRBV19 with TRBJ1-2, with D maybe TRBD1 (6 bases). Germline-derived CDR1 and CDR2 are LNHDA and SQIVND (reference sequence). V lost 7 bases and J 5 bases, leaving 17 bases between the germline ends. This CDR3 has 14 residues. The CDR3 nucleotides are TGTGCCAGTAACACCGGGACAATCCTTTATGGCTACACCTTC. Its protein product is CASNTGTILYGYTF.